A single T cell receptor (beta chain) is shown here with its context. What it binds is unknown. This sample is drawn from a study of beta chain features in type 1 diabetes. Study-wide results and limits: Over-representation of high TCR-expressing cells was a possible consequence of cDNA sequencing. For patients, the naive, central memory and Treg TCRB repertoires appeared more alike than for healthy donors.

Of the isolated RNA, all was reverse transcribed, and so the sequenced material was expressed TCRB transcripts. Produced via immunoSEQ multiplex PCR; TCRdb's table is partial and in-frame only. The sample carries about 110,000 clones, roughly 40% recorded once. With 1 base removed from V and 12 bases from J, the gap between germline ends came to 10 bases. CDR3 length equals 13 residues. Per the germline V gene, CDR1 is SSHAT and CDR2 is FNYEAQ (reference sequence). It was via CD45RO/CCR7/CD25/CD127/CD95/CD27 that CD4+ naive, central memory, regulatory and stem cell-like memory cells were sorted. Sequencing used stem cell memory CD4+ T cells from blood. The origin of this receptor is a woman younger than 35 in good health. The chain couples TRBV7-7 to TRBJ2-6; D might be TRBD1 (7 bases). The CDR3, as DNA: TGTGCCAGCAGCTTAGGACAGGGAGGCGTCCTGACTTTC. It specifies CASSLGQGGVLTF. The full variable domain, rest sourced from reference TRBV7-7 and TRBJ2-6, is GAGVSQSPRYKVTKRGQDVTLRCDPISSHATLYWYQQALGQGPEFLTYFNYEAQPDKSGLPSDRFSAERPEGSISTLTIQRTEQRDSAMYRCASSLGQGGVLTFGAGSRLTVL.